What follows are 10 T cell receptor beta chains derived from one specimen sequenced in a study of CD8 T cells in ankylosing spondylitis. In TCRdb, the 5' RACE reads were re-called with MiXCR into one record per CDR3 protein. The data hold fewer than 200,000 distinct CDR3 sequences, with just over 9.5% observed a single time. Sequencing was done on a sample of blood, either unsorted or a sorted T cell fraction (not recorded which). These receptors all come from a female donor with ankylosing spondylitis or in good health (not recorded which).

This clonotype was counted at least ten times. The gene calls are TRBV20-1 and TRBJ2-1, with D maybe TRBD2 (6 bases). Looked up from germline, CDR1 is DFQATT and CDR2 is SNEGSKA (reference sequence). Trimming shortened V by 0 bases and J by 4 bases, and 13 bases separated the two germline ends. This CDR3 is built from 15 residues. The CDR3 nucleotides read TGCAGTGCTAGAGATCCCAGCGGGTGGTACAATGAGCAGTTCTTC. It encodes CSARDPSGWYNEQFF.

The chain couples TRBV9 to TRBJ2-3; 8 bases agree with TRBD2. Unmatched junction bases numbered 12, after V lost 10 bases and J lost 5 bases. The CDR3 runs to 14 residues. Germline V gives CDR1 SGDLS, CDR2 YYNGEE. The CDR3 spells CAAGSGGRGDTQYF. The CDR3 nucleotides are TGTGCCGCAGGGTCGGGAGGGCGCGGAGATACGCAGTATTTT.

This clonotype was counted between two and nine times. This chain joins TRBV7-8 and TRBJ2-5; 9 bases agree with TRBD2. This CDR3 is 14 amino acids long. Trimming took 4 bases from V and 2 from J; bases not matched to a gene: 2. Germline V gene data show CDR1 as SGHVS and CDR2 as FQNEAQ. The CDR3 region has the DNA TGTGCCAGCAGCTCGACTAGCGGACAAGAGACCCAGTACTTC. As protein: CASSSTSGQETQYF.

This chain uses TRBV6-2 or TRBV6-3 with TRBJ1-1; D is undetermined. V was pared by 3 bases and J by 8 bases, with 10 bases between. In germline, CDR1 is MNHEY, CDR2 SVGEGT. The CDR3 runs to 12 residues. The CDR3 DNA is TGTGCCAGCAGTTATCCGATGATAGAAGCTTTCTTT. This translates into CASSYPMIEAFF.

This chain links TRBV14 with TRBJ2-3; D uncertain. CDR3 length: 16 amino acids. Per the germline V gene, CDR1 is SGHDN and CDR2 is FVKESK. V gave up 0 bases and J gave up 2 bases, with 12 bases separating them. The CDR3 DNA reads TGTGCCAGCAGCCAAGATCTTTGGGATTACACAGATACGCAGTATTTT. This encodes CASSQDLWDYTDTQYF. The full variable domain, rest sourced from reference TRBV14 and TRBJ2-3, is EAGVTQFPSHSVIEKGQTVTLRCDPISGHDNLYWYRRVMGKEIKFLLHFVKESKQDESGMPNNRFLAERTGGTYSTLKVQPAELEDSGVYFCASSQDLWDYTDTQYFGPGTRLTVL.

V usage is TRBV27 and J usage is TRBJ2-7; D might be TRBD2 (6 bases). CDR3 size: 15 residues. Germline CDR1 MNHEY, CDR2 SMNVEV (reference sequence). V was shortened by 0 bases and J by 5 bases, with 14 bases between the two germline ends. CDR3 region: CASSLSAGTLNEQYF. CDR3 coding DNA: TGTGCCAGCAGTTTATCGGCGGGGACCTTGAACGAGCAGTACTTC.

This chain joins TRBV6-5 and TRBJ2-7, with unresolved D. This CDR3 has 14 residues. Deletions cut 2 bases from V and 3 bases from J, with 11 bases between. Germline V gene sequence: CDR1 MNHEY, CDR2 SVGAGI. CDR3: CASSYGPEIYEQYF. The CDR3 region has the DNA TGTGCCAGCAGTTACGGGCCAGAGATCTACGAGCAGTACTTC.

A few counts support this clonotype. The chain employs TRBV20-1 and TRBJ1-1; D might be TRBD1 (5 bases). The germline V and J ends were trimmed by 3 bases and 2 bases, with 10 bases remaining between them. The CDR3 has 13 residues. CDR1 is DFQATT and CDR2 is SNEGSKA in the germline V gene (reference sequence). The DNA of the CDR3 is TGCAGTGCTAGGGGGGGGAGAAACACTGAAGCTTTCTTT. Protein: CSARGGRNTEAFF.

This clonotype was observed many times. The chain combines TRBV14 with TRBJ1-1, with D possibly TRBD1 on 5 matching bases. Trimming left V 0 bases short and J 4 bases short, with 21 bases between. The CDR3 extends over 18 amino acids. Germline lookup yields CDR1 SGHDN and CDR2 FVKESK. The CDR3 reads CASSQDLSSLFGGTEAFF. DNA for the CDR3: TGTGCCAGCAGCCAAGATCTGAGCTCCCTTTTCGGGGGCACTGAAGCTTTCTTT.

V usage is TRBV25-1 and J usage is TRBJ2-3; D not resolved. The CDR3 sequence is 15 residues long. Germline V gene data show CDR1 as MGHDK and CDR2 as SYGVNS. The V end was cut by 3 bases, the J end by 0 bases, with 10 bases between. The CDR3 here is CASSDGHPSTDTQYF. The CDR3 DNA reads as TGTGCCAGCAGTGACGGTCATCCAAGCACAGATACGCAGTATTTT.